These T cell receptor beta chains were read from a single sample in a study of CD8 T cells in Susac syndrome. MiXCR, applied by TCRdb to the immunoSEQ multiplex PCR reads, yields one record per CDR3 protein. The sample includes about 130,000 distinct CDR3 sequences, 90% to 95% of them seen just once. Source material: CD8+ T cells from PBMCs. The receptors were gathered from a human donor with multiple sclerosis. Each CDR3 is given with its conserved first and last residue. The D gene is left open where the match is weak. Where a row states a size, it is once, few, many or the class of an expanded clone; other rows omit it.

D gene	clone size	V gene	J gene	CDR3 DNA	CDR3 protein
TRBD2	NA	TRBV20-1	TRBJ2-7	TGCAGTGCTAGAACTAGCGACCACGAGCAGTACTTC	CSARTSDHEQYF
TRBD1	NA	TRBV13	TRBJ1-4	TGTGCCAGCAGCTCAGACAGGGGTGGGGACGAAAAACTGTTTTTT	CASSSDRGGDEKLFF
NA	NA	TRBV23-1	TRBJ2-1	TGCGCCAGCAGTCAATATGGAAACCTAGGTGGGAATGAGCAGTTCTTC	CASSQYGNLGGNEQFF
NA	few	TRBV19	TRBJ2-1	TGTGCCAGTAGTCCTACTCTAGGGACTGAGCAGTTCTTC	CASSPTLGTEQFF
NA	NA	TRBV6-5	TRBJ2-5	TGTGCCAGCAGTTACGGGGACCAAGAGACCCAGTACTTC	CASSYGDQETQYF
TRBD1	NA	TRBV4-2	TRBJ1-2	TGTGCCAGCAGCAAACGGACAGGGGGCGACTATGGCTACACCTTC	CASSKRTGGDYGYTF
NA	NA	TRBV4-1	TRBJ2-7	TGCGCCAGCAGCCAAGGGCCGGCCGTTTCCTACGAGCAGTACTTC	CASSQGPAVSYEQYF
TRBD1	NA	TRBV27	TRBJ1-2	TGTGCCAGCAGTTCCATAGGGGGCTCAGATGGCTACACCTTC	CASSSIGGSDGYTF
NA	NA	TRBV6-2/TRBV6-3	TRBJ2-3	TGTGCCAGCAGACCCACATTACAGAGCCTCACAGATACGCAGTATTTT	CASRPTLQSLTDTQYF
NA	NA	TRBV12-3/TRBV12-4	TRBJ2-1	TGTGCCAGCAGTTTAAGTGATGAGCAGTTCTTC	CASSLSDEQFF
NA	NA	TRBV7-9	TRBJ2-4	TGTGCCAGCAGCTTAGTATCGAAAAACATTCAGTACTTC	CASSLVSKNIQYF
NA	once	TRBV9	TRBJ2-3	TGTGCCAGCAGCGCCGGTGGGTCGGACACAGATACGCAGTATTTT	CASSAGGSDTDTQYF
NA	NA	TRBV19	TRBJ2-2	TGTGCCAGTAGTATGCCCGTCCCCGGGGAGCTGTTTTTT	CASSMPVPGELFF
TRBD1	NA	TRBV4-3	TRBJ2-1	TGCGCCAGCAGCCAAGCAGGGGGCGCGGATGAGCAGTTCTTC	CASSQAGGADEQFF
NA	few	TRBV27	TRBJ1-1	TGTGCCAGCAGTTTTTGGGCGACAGGGAACACTGAAGCTTTCTTT	CASSFWATGNTEAFF
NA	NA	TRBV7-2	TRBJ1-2	TGTGCCAGCAGCTTACGGCTGGGGAGCGGCTATGGCTACACCTTC	CASSLRLGSGYGYTF